Shown below are 20 T cell receptor beta chains from a single sample sequenced in a study of T cells in Graves' hyperthyroidism and ophthalmopathy. Amplification of TCR beta CDR3 regions used RNA as the template. A first-round RT-PCR of the TCR CDR3 used the HTBI primer set. Using its own MiXCR run on the multiplex PCR reads, TCRdb lists one record per CDR3 protein. Of 500,000 to 800,000 distinct CDR3 sequences listed, roughly 45% are singletons. Specimen: peripheral blood or thyroid tissue (not recorded which). These receptors were taken from an adult man with Graves' disease, either hyperthyroidism or ophthalmopathy (not recorded which).

The chain couples TRBV6-1 to TRBJ1-2, with D possibly being TRBD1 (5 bases). V was pared by 5 bases and J by 3 bases, with 10 bases between. Germline-derived CDR1 and CDR2 are MNHNS and SASEGT. The CDR3 length is 13 residues. The CDR3 DNA reads TGTGCCAGCAGTCTCAGGGTTGACTATGGCTACACCTTC. The encoded protein is CASSLRVDYGYTF.

This clonotype was counted between two and nine times. V gene TRBV7-9 combines with J gene TRBJ2-7; TRBD1 agrees at 9 bases. Germline loops: CDR1 SEHNR, CDR2 FQNEAQ (reference sequence). Trimming cost V 5 bases and J 2 bases; bases outside gene matches: 22. The CDR3 runs 20 residues. CDR3 bases: TGTGCCAGCAGCGGACGAAGGGGTGGAACAGGGGGCTTTCCCGCCTACGAGCAGTACTTC. Protein sequence: CASSGRRGGTGGFPAYEQYF.

The genes are TRBV15 and TRBJ1-4; D is unclear. The V gene's germline CDR1 is LNHNV and CDR2 YYDKDF (reference sequence). The length of the CDR3 is 15 residues. Trimming removed 3 bases at V and 0 bases at J, with 8 bases between. This chain's CDR3 is CATSRMTTTNEKLFF. The CDR3 DNA follows: TGTGCCACCAGCAGGATGACAACAACTAATGAAAAACTGTTTTTT.

In the case of this clonotype: A much more abundant neighbour one base away suggests this may be a read error. The chain carries TRBV7-9 and TRBJ1-1, with D perhaps matching TRBD1 (6 bases). Germline CDR1 is SEHNR and CDR2 is FQNEAQ (reference sequence). V dropped 5 bases and J dropped 4 bases, with 20 bases sitting between them. This CDR3 is built from 16 residues. CDR3 amino acids: CASSRSSGQRSTEAFF. CDR3 sequence (DNA): TGTGCCAGCAGCCGATCCTCGGGACAAAGGAGCACTGAAGCTTTCTTT.

This clonotype has a handful of counts. The genes are TRBV6-5 and TRBJ1-5; D is ambiguous. Germline CDR1 and CDR2: MNHEY and SVGAGI. This CDR3 is 14 amino acids long. The germline V and J ends were trimmed by 6 bases and 3 bases, with 12 bases remaining between them. CDR3 loop: CASSQELNNQPQHF. The CDR3 bases are TGTGCCAGCAGCCAAGAACTCAACAATCAGCCCCAGCATTTT.

The chain uses TRBV6-2 or TRBV6-3 and TRBJ1-6, with 7 bases matching TRBD1. The CDR3 is made up of 15 amino acids. Germline V lookup: CDR1 MNHEY, CDR2 SVGEGT. J lost 5 bases, V lost 2 bases, and 3 bases had no gene match. The CDR3 reads CASSYRGTDNSPLHF. In DNA form, the CDR3 reads TGTGCCAGCAGTTACCGGGGGACAGATAATTCACCCCTCCACTTT.

This clonotype was detected only a few times. The chain recombines TRBV7-2 with TRBJ1-4; TRBD1 aligns across 8 bases. Germline V gene sequence: CDR1 SGHTA, CDR2 FQGNSA. The V gene end was trimmed by 5 bases and the J gene end by 5 bases; junction bases not matched to a gene: 13. The CDR3 extends over 17 amino acids. The DNA for the CDR3 is TGTGCCAGCAGCCGCGGGACAGGCATTATAGGGAATGAAAAACTGTTTTTT. The encoded protein is CASSRGTGIIGNEKLFF.

The rearrangement links TRBV29-1 to TRBJ2-5; 13 bases are shared with TRBD2. The ends lost 7 bases at V and 5 bases at J; junction bases unmatched: 7. The CDR3 spans 14 residues. Germline assignment: CDR1 SQVTM and CDR2 ANQGSEA. CDR3 sequence (DNA): TGCAGCGCCGGGGGACTAGCGGGACTGGAGACCCAGTACTTC. It translates to CSAGGLAGLETQYF.

This sequence joins TRBV7-3 and TRBJ1-2; 8 bases fit TRBD1. V lost 6 bases to trimming and J lost 0 bases; unmatched junction nucleotides: 6. The CDR3 spans 15 residues. CDR1 is SGHTA, CDR2 FQGTGA, per germline. CDR3 sequence reads: CASSYADRANYGYTF. The CDR3 DNA reads as TGTGCCAGCAGTTACGCGGACAGGGCTAACTATGGCTACACCTTC. Using reference TRBV7-3 and TRBJ1-2 for the parts outside the CDR3, the full variable domain is GAGVSQTPSNKVTEKGKYVELRCDPISGHTALYWYRQSLGQGPEFLIYFQGTGAADDSGLPNDRFFAVRPEGSVSTLKIQRTERGDSAVYLCASSYADRANYGYTFGSGTRLTVV.

This clonotype was picked up one time. The rearrangement uses TRBV10-2 and TRBJ1-2; D is perhaps TRBD1 (6 bases). Looked up from germline, CDR1 is WSHSY and CDR2 is SAAADI. CDR3 length: 15 residues. V dropped 6 bases and J dropped 4 bases, with 18 bases sitting between them. CDR3 sequence (DNA): TGCGCCAGCAGGCCGGGAACAGGGTCGGGCTATGGCTACACCTTC. Translating gives CASRPGTGSGYGYTF.

Only a few counts were recorded for this clonotype. This chain uses TRBV6-5 with TRBJ2-5; D may be TRBD1 (6 bases). Germline V gene data show CDR1 as MNHEY and CDR2 as SVGAGI. The CDR3 is 16 residues long. V was shortened by 6 bases and J by 0 bases, with 17 bases between the two germline ends. CDR3 sequence: CASSTGRTVHQETQYF. CDR3 nucleotides: TGTGCCAGCAGCACCGGCCGGACAGTACACCAAGAGACCCAGTACTTC.

This clonotype was picked up one time. This may come from a read error, since a much larger clone is one base off. V gene TRBV29-1 combines with J gene TRBJ2-5; D is perhaps TRBD1 (6 bases). The J call may be wrong; the DNA end is better matched by TRBJ2-7. Germline lookup yields CDR1 SQVTM and CDR2 ANQGSEA. The CDR3 spans 10 residues. The CDR3 region is CSVAGAEQYF. The DNA for the CDR3 is TGCAGCGTTGCAGGGGCCGAGCAGTACTTC.

The chain employs TRBV6-6 and TRBJ1-5, with unresolved D. Germline CDR1 reads MNHNY; CDR2 reads SVGAGI (reference sequence). V gave up 7 bases and J gave up 2 bases, with 9 bases separating them. The CDR3 covers 13 residues. In nucleotides, the CDR3 is TGTGCCAGCATGGCCTCCGGCAATCAGCCCCAGCATTTT. This encodes CASMASGNQPQHF.

This clonotype came up many times. V gene TRBV7-9 combines with J gene TRBJ1-6; possibly TRBD1 for D (5 bases). Between the trimmed V and J ends, which lost 3 bases and 10 bases, there was a span of 7 bases. The CDR3 spans 12 residues. In germline, CDR1 is SEHNR, CDR2 FQNEAQ (reference sequence). CDR3 coding DNA: TGTGCCAGCAGCTTGCAGGGCTCACCCCTCCACTTT. It yields the protein CASSLQGSPLHF.

V is TRBV2 and J is TRBJ2-3; D is perhaps TRBD1 or TRBD2 (5 bases each). Germline V CDR1 and CDR2: SNHLY, FYNNEI. V was shortened by 5 bases and J by 4 bases, with 16 bases between the two germline ends. The length of the CDR3 is 15 residues. This chain's CDR3 is CASSSGGVGADTQYF. The CDR3 bases are TGTGCCAGCAGTAGTGGGGGAGTCGGCGCAGATACGCAGTATTTT.

The chain carries TRBV7-3 and TRBJ1-5, with unresolved D. The CDR3 runs 15 residues. Germline-derived CDR1 and CDR2 are SGHTA and FQGTGA. The V end was cut by 5 bases, the J end by 6 bases, with 17 bases between. Written as DNA, the CDR3 is TGTGCCAGCAGCCCAGGACCCGCGGCTGTTCAGCCCCAGCATTTT. Translated: CASSPGPAAVQPQHF. Full variable domain (outside the CDR3, taken from reference TRBV7-3 and TRBJ1-5): GAGVSQTPSNKVTEKGKYVELRCDPISGHTALYWYRQSLGQGPEFLIYFQGTGAADDSGLPNDRFFAVRPEGSVSTLKIQRTERGDSAVYLCASSPGPAAVQPQHFGDGTRLSIL.

In its sample, this clonotype was seen many times. V gene TRBV15 combines with J gene TRBJ2-7; D is unresolved. Germline assignment: CDR1 LNHNV and CDR2 YYDKDF (reference sequence). This CDR3 comprises 13 residues. Deletions cut 4 bases from V and 2 bases from J, with 9 bases between. CDR3 sequence: CATSIKYAYEQYF. The CDR3 nucleotides read TGTGCCACCAGCATAAAATATGCCTACGAGCAGTACTTC.

The rearrangement uses TRBV29-1 and TRBJ1-2; D is perhaps TRBD1 (5 bases). Germline values: CDR1 SQVTM, CDR2 ANQGSEA. V was pared by 4 bases and J by 3 bases, with 21 bases between. The CDR3 runs to 16 residues. The CDR3 nucleotides read TGCAGCGTTGTTCCGTCAGGGACCCTAGCGTACTATGGCTACACCTTC. It is translated as CSVVPSGTLAYYGYTF.

This clonotype appeared a few times. The chain carries TRBV7-9 and TRBJ1-1, with unresolved D. The CDR3 totals 14 residues. Per germline, CDR1 SEHNR and CDR2 FQNEAQ (reference sequence). V was pared by 4 bases and J by 5 bases, with 14 bases between. The CDR3 DNA is TGTGCCAGCAGCTCCCGCCGGGCCTTGACTGAAGCTTTCTTT. Translation: CASSSRRALTEAFF.

This clonotype was counted only a few times. The rearrangement links TRBV2 to TRBJ1-2, with D perhaps TRBD1 (6 bases). The CDR3 covers 15 residues. V lost 7 bases and J lost 2, with 17 bases in between. Germline V lookup: CDR1 SNHLY, CDR2 FYNNEI. The CDR3 DNA reads TGTGCCAGCAATTCTCCGGGACAACCCAACTATGGCTACACCTTC. The encoded protein is CASNSPGQPNYGYTF.